What follows are 2 T cell receptor beta chains derived from one specimen sequenced in a study of CD8 T cells in ankylosing spondylitis. Study results and caveats: Apparently characteristic of ankylosing spondylitis blood was a TCR beta motif (roughly eight highly homologous variants).

No antigen is known for these receptors. A single record per CDR3 protein comes from TCRdb applying MiXCR to the 5' RACE reads. The repertoire consists of under 850,000 distinct CDR3 sequences, with roughly 19% occurring once and the leading ten covering about 20%. Sequencing was performed on blood, either unsorted or a sorted T cell fraction (not recorded which). The receptors here all came from a male donor with ankylosing spondylitis.

This chain links TRBV20-1 with TRBJ2-1, with D possibly TRBD2 on 6 matching bases. The CDR3 is 16 residues long. Germline values: CDR1 DFQATT, CDR2 SNEGSKA (reference sequence). The V and J ends lost 2 bases and 3 bases respectively, with 17 bases between them. CDR3 in DNA: TGCAGTGCTAGATCCACCGGGACTCCTAACTACAATGAGCAGTTCTTC. Its translation: CSARSTGTPNYNEQFF.

This clonotype occurred a few times. V gene TRBV20-1 combines with J gene TRBJ1-1; D call uncertain. The CDR3 totals 13 residues. The ends were cut back, 5 bases at V and 2 bases at J, with 12 bases in the middle. In germline, CDR1 is DFQATT, CDR2 SNEGSKA (reference sequence). In DNA form, the CDR3 reads TGCAGTGCTTTTCCTCAGGTTAACACTGAAGCTTTCTTT. Encoded protein: CSAFPQVNTEAFF.